The subject of this entry is one TCR beta chain. The sample comes from a study of blood T cell repertoires in COVID-19. Study-level information: From the United States, Italy and Spain came samples of acute and convalescent COVID-19. T cells, B-cell-depleted T cells, or PBMCs supplied cDNA or gDNA.

In the source study's methods: Amplifying reference gene primers gave estimates of nucleated cell counts. Libraries were prepared by immunoSEQ multiplex PCR; TCRdb keeps only in-frame clonotypes and omits some of them. The V and J calls and the clone size are those of that table, but D and trimming were determined from the DNA. The sample has 60,000 to 70,000 clones, approximately 90% seen once; the top ten hold 7.3%. Sequencing was performed on peripheral blood. The clonotype was recovered from a human donor in a cohort sampled during active COVID-19.

DNA for the CDR3: TGTGCCACCAGTGAAAGCAAGCGGGATTACTACAATGAGCAGTTCTTC. Translated, it gives CATSESKRDYYNEQFF. The gene calls are TRBV24-1 and TRBJ2-1, with TRBD2 matching over 7 bases. Per germline, CDR1 KGHDR and CDR2 SFDVKD. The CDR3 covers 16 residues. J gave up 3 bases and V 4 bases, and 8 bases lay outside the gene matches.